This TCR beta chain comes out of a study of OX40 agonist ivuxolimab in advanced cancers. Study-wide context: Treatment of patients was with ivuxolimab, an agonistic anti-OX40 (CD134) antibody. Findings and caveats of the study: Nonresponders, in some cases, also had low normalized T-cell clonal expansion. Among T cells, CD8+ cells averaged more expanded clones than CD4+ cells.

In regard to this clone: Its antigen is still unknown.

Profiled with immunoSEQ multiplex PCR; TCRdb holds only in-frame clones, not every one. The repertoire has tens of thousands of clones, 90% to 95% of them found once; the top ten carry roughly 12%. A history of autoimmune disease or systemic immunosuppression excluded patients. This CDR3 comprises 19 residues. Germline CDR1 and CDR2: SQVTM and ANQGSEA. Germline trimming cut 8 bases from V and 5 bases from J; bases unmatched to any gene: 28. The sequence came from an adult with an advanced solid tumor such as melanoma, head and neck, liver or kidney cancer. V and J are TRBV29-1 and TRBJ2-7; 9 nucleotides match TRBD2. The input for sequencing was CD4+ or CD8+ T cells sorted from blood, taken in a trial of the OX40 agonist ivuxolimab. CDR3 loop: CSPRGAGGMGLAGEDEQYF. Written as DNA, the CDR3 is TGCAGCCCAAGAGGCGCAGGGGGAATGGGGTTAGCGGGAGAGGACGAGCAGTACTTC.